This T cell receptor beta chain was sequenced in a study of T cell changes during pregnancy in multiple sclerosis. CDR1 MDHEN and CDR2 SYDVKM come from the germline V gene. Trimming removed 8 bases at V and 0 bases at J, with 13 bases between. The CDR3 has 14 amino acids. Repertoires were generated with immunoSEQ multiplex PCR, while TCRdb's copy carries only in-frame clones and drops some. This table has under 85,000 clones, about 90% appearing once. The origin of this receptor is a female donor with multiple sclerosis, enrolled in a pregnancy study. Source: CD4+ T cells from peripheral blood mononuclear cells, taken in the second trimester of pregnancy. This rearrangement joins TRBV28 to TRBJ1-1; D might be TRBD1 (5 bases). CDR3 sequence: CASGTGALNTEAFF. The CDR3 DNA follows: TGTGCCAGCGGAACAGGCGCTTTGAACACTGAAGCTTTCTTT.